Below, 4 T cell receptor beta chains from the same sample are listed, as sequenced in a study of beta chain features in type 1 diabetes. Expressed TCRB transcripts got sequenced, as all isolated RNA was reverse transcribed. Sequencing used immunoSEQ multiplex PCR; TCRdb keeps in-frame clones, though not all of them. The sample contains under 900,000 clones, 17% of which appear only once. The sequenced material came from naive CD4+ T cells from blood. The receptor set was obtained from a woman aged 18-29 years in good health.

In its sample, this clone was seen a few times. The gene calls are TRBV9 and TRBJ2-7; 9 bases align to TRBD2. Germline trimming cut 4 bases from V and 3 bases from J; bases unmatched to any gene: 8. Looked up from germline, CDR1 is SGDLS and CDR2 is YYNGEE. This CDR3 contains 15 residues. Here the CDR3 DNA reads TGTGCCAGCAGCAAACGAAGTAGCGGGGGCTACGAGCAGTACTTC. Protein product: CASSKRSSGGYEQYF.

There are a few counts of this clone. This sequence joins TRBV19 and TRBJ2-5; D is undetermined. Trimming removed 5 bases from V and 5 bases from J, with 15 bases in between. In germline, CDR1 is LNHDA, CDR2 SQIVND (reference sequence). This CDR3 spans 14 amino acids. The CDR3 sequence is CASSPSVGPETQYF. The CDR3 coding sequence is TGTGCCAGTAGTCCCTCTGTTGGTCCGGAGACCCAGTACTTC.

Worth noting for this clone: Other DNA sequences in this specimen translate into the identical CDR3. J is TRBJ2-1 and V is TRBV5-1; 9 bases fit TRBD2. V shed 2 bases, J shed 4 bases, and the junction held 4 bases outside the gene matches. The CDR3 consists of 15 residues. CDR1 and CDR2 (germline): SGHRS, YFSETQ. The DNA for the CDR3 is TGCGCCAGCAGCTTATCTAGCGGGGCATACAATGAGCAGTTCTTC. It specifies CASSLSSGAYNEQFF.

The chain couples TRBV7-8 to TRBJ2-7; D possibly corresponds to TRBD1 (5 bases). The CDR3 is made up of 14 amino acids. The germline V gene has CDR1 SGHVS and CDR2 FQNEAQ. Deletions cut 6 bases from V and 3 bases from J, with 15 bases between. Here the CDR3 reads CASSYGHSYYEQYF. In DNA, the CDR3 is TGTGCCAGCAGTTACGGACATTCGTACTACGAGCAGTACTTC.